This T cell receptor beta chain was recovered during a study of blood T cells in healthy people across ages. Alongside a J-beta primer mix, a sample-barcoded 5' primer served in a second PCR lasting 7 to 11 cycles. TCRdb processed the 5' RACE reads anew with MiXCR; each CDR3 protein has one entry. The profile shows 800,000 or so distinct CDR3 sequences, 35% to 50% of them singletons. The CDR3 spans 15 residues. Per germline, CDR1 LNHDA and CDR2 SQIVND (reference sequence). The ends were cut back, 5 bases at V and 3 bases at J, with 14 bases in the middle. The receptor was isolated from a man aged 80 or over in good health. What was sequenced was blood. The chain employs TRBV19 and TRBJ2-1; D perhaps matches TRBD2 (6 bases). This CDR3 reads CASSFPGLDYNEQFF. The CDR3 nucleotides are TGTGCCAGTAGTTTTCCGGGACTGGACTACAATGAGCAGTTCTTC.